The sequence of this T cell receptor beta chain was determined in a study of identical twins. Each CDR3 protein is one row after TCRdb ran MiXCR on the 5' RACE reads. Seen here are fewer than 900,000 distinct CDR3 sequences, around 21% observed once, and the top ten hold around 4.4%. This CDR3 spans 15 amino acids. Germline V gene data show CDR1 as ENHRY and CDR2 as SYGVKD. Deletions cut 4 bases from V and 0 bases from J, with 13 bases between. This clonotype was detected many times. A further study also used this sample, focusing on T cells expressing NK-cell markers. From that paper: In several experiments, an anti-gamma-delta TCR antibody restricted sorting to alpha-beta TCR T cells. The leading position in the CD3+CD56-NKG2C+ fraction of several donors also went to these clonotypes.

The specimen was PBMCs. The genes are TRBV10-3 and TRBJ2-7; D possibly matches TRBD1 or TRBD2 (5 bases each). This TCR was recovered from a woman between 18 and 29 years old in good health. The CDR3 DNA follows: TGTGCCATCAGTGCCGCAGCCGGGACCTCCTACGAGCAGTACTTC. Its protein product is CAISAAAGTSYEQYF.